The 6 T cell receptor beta chains presented below share a single source sample, sequenced in a study of long-term antiretroviral therapy in people with HIV. Version v3.0 of the immunoSEQ assay was performed at survey level. The method was immunoSEQ multiplex PCR; TCRdb's version includes in-frame clones alone and lacks a portion of them. Seen here are almost 25,000 clones, about 79% observed once, and the top ten hold less than 2.5%. Sequenced here: unsorted PBMCs, sampled 3 years after starting antiretroviral therapy. Receptor source: a man in his forties or fifties with HIV.

This chain uses TRBV2 with TRBJ2-7; no firm D call. The CDR3 totals 13 residues. Germline V CDR1 and CDR2: SNHLY, FYNNEI. V was pared by 7 bases and J by 1 base, with 11 bases between. CDR3 loop: CASMGPFSYEQYF. In nucleotides, the CDR3 is TGTGCCAGCATGGGTCCTTTTTCCTACGAGCAGTACTTC.

The V call is TRBV30, the J call TRBJ1-2, with D perhaps TRBD1 (5 bases). This CDR3 is 14 amino acids long. V was clipped by 6 bases and J by 6 bases, with 20 bases between them. Germline-derived CDR1 and CDR2 are GTSNPN and SVGIG (reference sequence). CDR3 bases: TGTGCCTGTCATCTTCAGGGACCCCGGGATGGCTACACCTTC. As protein: CACHLQGPRDGYTF.

This rearrangement joins TRBV9 to TRBJ1-1; possibly TRBD1 for D (6 bases). CDR3 size: 17 residues. Per the germline V gene, CDR1 is SGDLS and CDR2 is YYNGEE. The germline V and J ends were trimmed by 3 bases and 5 bases, with 23 bases remaining between them. CDR3 in DNA: TGTGCCAGCAGCGCCTCCGGGACACCTCACCCGGGAACTGAAGCTTTCTTT. This sequence encodes CASSASGTPHPGTEAFF.

The chain has TRBV2 and TRBJ2-1; 10 bases align to TRBD2. From germline, CDR1 is SNHLY and CDR2 FYNNEI. The junction had 9 bases not matched to a gene; V was cut back by 4 bases and J by 3 bases. CDR3 size: 17 residues. CDR3 sequence (DNA): TGTGCCAGCAGTGGAAAAAGGACTAGCGGCATCTACAATGAGCAGTTCTTC. Its protein product is CASSGKRTSGIYNEQFF.

The chain uses TRBV5-1 and TRBJ2-1, with 7 bases identical to TRBD2. J was trimmed by 8 bases and V by 1 base; bases with no gene match: 3. This CDR3 is 13 amino acids long. The germline gives CDR1 SGHRS, CDR2 YFSETQ. The CDR3 bases are TGCGCCAGCAGCTTGAGGGAGGGAGATGAGCAGTTCTTC. This translates into CASSLREGDEQFF.

In this sample, this clone turned up a few times. The rearrangement links TRBV7-3 to TRBJ1-4, with 10 bases matching TRBD1. Germline loops: CDR1 SGHTA, CDR2 FQGTGA. Unmatched junction bases numbered 9, after V lost 6 bases and J lost 8 bases. This CDR3 is 15 amino acids long. The CDR3 region has the DNA TGTGCCAGCAGTCCCCCGGACAGGGGGGACGAAAAACTGTTTTTT. It yields the protein CASSPPDRGDEKLFF.